Below are 29 T cell receptor beta chains sequenced from a single sample in a study of blood T cells in healthy people across ages. Primers used in a second PCR of about 7 to 12 cycles were a sample-barcoded 5' primer and a J-beta primer mix. TCRdb passed the 5' RACE reads through MiXCR, listing each CDR3 protein once. The table includes about 770,000 distinct CDR3 sequences, 40% to 50% detected once. The sample was blood. All receptors come from a man between 60 and 70 years old in good health.

This clonotype was counted a single time. The chain employs TRBV6-5 and TRBJ2-1, with D possibly TRBD1 on 6 matching bases. Germline V CDR1 and CDR2: MNHEY, SVGAGI. V was cut by 5 bases and J by 3 bases, with 14 bases left in between. The length of the CDR3 is 15 residues. The CDR3 DNA reads TGTGCCAGCAGTACGGACAGATTACGCTACAATGAGCAGTTCTTC. Amino acid sequence: CASSTDRLRYNEQFF.

This chain links TRBV5-1 with TRBJ2-3; 9 positions agree with TRBD1. The CDR3 runs 15 residues. Germline lookup yields CDR1 SGHRS and CDR2 YFSETQ. The trim removed 7 bases at V and 3 bases at J, leaving 9 bases unmatched. CDR3 nucleotide sequence: TGCGCCAGCCTCAGAGGTGGGACAGGGACAGATACGCAGTATTTT. Translating gives CASLRGGTGTDTQYF.

This clonotype was counted between two and nine times. V usage is TRBV6-1 and J usage is TRBJ2-4, with D possibly being TRBD2 (6 bases). Per germline, CDR1 MNHNS and CDR2 SASEGT. The CDR3 sequence is 14 residues long. The germline V and J ends were trimmed by 5 bases and 6 bases, with 14 bases remaining between them. Here the CDR3 DNA reads TGTGCCAGCAGTCTTGGGGGGTGGGGAAACATTCAGTACTTC. Translated: CASSLGGWGNIQYF.

The chain is built from TRBV25-1 and TRBJ2-5; D may correspond to TRBD1 or TRBD2 (6 bases each). Between the trimmed V and J ends, which lost 9 bases and 11 bases, there was a span of 22 bases. The CDR3 runs to 13 residues. Looked up from germline, CDR1 is MGHDK and CDR2 is SYGVNS. CDR3 DNA: TGTGCCAGTATACGGGACATATCGGGGGAGCAGTACTTC. Its protein product is CASIRDISGEQYF.

The chain has TRBV5-6 and TRBJ2-1; 8 bases agree with TRBD1. From germline, CDR1 is SGHDT and CDR2 YYEEEE. CDR3 length equals 15 residues. The ends lost 2 bases at V and 8 bases at J; junction bases unmatched: 9. For the CDR3, the DNA is TGTGCCAGCAGCTTCAGACAGGGGCCTTATGATGAGCAGTTCTTC. It codes for CASSFRQGPYDEQFF.

This clonotype was recorded a few times. The rearrangement uses TRBV2 and TRBJ1-4, with unresolved D. Germline-derived CDR1 and CDR2 are SNHLY and FYNNEI. CDR3 length: 15 residues. V dropped 5 bases and J dropped 8 bases, with 18 bases sitting between them. The CDR3 loop reads CASSPPLGRKEKLFF. CDR3 nucleotide sequence: TGTGCCAGCAGTCCCCCCCTTGGCAGGAAGGAAAAACTGTTTTTT.

The chain uses TRBV9 and TRBJ2-1; TRBD2 matches 8 bases. Near its end, the DNA agrees better with TRBJ2-7, so the J call may be wrong. In germline, CDR1 is SGDLS, CDR2 YYNGEE. The CDR3 covers 16 residues. Written as DNA, the CDR3 is TGTGCCAGCAGCGTGGCCCCTAGCGGGCACTACAATGAGCAGTACTTC. Amino acids: CASSVAPSGHYNEQYF.

The chain employs TRBV6-6 and TRBJ1-1; D unclear. The CDR3 is 14 amino acids. V was shortened by 11 bases and J by 0 bases, with 16 bases between the two germline ends. Germline V CDR1 and CDR2: MNHNY, SVGAGI (reference sequence). The CDR3 DNA is TGTGCCTGCTCCGGCGGGATCATGAACACTGAAGCTTTCTTT. Residues: CACSGGIMNTEAFF.

The V and J genes are TRBV15 and TRBJ2-2; D could derive from TRBD1 or TRBD2 (6 bases each). Trimming took 4 bases from V and 6 from J, leaving 18 bases between them. CDR1 LNHNV and CDR2 YYDKDF come from the germline V gene (reference sequence). The CDR3 has 16 residues. The DNA for the CDR3 is TGTGCCACCAGCACCCGATTAAGACGGGGGCCCGGGGAGCTGTTTTTT. Its translation: CATSTRLRRGPGELFF.

The chain uses TRBV3-1 and TRBJ2-7; 9 nucleotides match TRBD2. Trimming removed 11 bases from V and 7 bases from J; junction bases left unmatched: 9. This CDR3 has 12 residues. The germline CDR1 and CDR2 sequences are LGHDT and YNNKEL (reference sequence). CDR3 bases: TGTGCCGGCGGGAGGGGATTTGGGGAGCAGTACTTC. It codes for CAGGRGFGEQYF.

The chain is built from TRBV7-2 and TRBJ2-3; 14 bases fit TRBD2. CDR1 is SGHTA and CDR2 is FQGNSA in the germline V gene. CDR3 length: 16 residues. The J segment lost 3 bases and the V segment lost 6 bases, leaving 5 bases of the junction unmatched. The CDR3 region is CASRSTSGGATDTQYF. CDR3 coding DNA: TGTGCCAGCAGATCGACTAGCGGGGGGGCGACAGATACGCAGTATTTT. Based on the CDR3 plus reference TRBV7-2 and TRBJ2-3, the full variable domain is GAGVSQSPSNKVTEKGKDVELRCDPISGHTALYWYRQSLGQGLEFLIYFQGNSAPDKSGLPSDRFSAERTGGSVSTLTIQRTQQEDSAVYLCASRSTSGGATDTQYFGPGTRLTVL.

The chain has TRBV20-1 and TRBJ1-1; D is perhaps TRBD1 (6 bases). CDR1 is DFQATT and CDR2 is SNEGSKA in the germline V gene (reference sequence). The CDR3 covers 20 residues. The germline V and J ends were trimmed by 1 base and 0 bases, with 27 bases remaining between them. The CDR3 sequence is CSARGPGGGQIPPMNTEAFF. The DNA of the CDR3 is TGCAGTGCTAGAGGGCCGGGGGGCGGTCAGATACCGCCCATGAACACTGAAGCTTTCTTT.

The chain employs TRBV6-2 or TRBV6-3 and TRBJ1-2; 7 nucleotides agree with TRBD1. The J segment lost 4 bases and the V segment lost 4 bases, leaving 9 bases of the junction unmatched. Germline V lookup: CDR1 MNHEY, CDR2 SVGEGT. This CDR3 has 15 amino acids. The CDR3 region is CASSSGDSPLYGYTF. CDR3 bases: TGTGCCAGCAGTTCCGGGGACAGCCCTCTCTATGGCTACACCTTC.

The rearrangement joins TRBV2 to TRBJ2-7; 8 positions agree with TRBD1. V shed 7 bases and J 2 bases; nucleotides not matched to a gene: 7. Per the germline V gene, CDR1 is SNHLY and CDR2 is FYNNEI. CDR3 size: 14 residues. This CDR3 is CASKGTGDPYEQYF. The DNA of the CDR3 is TGTGCCAGCAAAGGGACAGGAGACCCCTACGAGCAGTACTTC.

The rearrangement uses TRBV5-1 and TRBJ1-2; D unresolved. This CDR3 region has 14 residues. Trimming removed 5 bases at V and 8 bases at J, with 19 bases between. CDR1 is SGHRS, CDR2 YFSETQ, per germline. The CDR3 nucleotides read TGCGCCAGCAGGCCAACTGGGGTTCCCGCCGGCTACACCTTC. As protein: CASRPTGVPAGYTF.

In its sample, this clonotype was seen a few times. V is TRBV3-1 and J is TRBJ2-2, with D uncertain. The CDR3 loop spans 12 amino acids. Trimming stripped 3 bases from V and 7 bases from J, with 6 bases between. Germline V lookup: CDR1 LGHDT, CDR2 YNNKEL (reference sequence). The CDR3 is CASSQNVGELFF. The CDR3 nucleotides read TGTGCCAGCAGCCAGAACGTCGGGGAGCTGTTTTTT.

This clonotype has at least ten counts. V is TRBV7-2 and J is TRBJ2-5; the D gene is possibly TRBD2 (5 bases). Germline V gives CDR1 SGHTA, CDR2 FQGNSA. The CDR3 consists of 14 residues. Trimming took off 4 bases at V and 2 bases at J, with 11 bases between the two ends. The CDR3 loop reads CASSYAGVQETQYF. DNA of the CDR3: TGTGCCAGCAGCTATGCCGGGGTTCAAGAGACCCAGTACTTC.

This clonotype was observed a few times. The rearrangement joins TRBV5-1 to TRBJ2-1; perhaps D is TRBD1 or TRBD2 (5 bases each). V dropped 0 bases and J dropped 0 bases, with 10 bases sitting between them. Germline values: CDR1 SGHRS, CDR2 YFSETQ. CDR3 size: 16 residues. The CDR3 nucleotides read TGCGCCAGCAGCTTGGGTGGGGCGGGCTCCTACAATGAGCAGTTCTTC. It specifies CASSLGGAGSYNEQFF.

This clonotype was picked up one time. The chain links TRBV11-2 to TRBJ2-5; the D gene is possibly TRBD1 (5 bases). Gene TRBJ2-1 matches the end of the DNA better, so the J call may be wrong. There are 13 residues in the CDR3. Germline V gene lookup returns CDR1 SGHAT and CDR2 FQNNGV. The CDR3 here is CASTPRVTETQFF. The CDR3 region has the DNA TGTGCCAGCACCCCCAGGGTTACAGAGACCCAGTTCTTC.

In its sample, this clonotype was seen a few times. J is TRBJ2-7 and V is TRBV11-1; the D gene is possibly TRBD1 (6 bases). The ends were cut back, 5 bases at V and 0 bases at J, with 11 bases in the middle. Germline lookup yields CDR1 SGHAT and CDR2 FQDESV (reference sequence). The CDR3 has 14 amino acids. CDR3 DNA sequence: TGTGCCAGCAGCACCAGGACAGCCTCCTACGAGCAGTACTTC. This gives the protein CASSTRTASYEQYF. Supplemented by reference TRBV11-1 and TRBJ2-7, the full variable domain reads EAEVAQSPRYKITEKSQAVAFWCDPISGHATLYWYRQILGQGPELLVQFQDESVVDDSQLPKDRFSAERLKGVDSTLKIQPAELGDSAMYLCASSTRTASYEQYFGPGTRLTVT.

The chain has TRBV7-6 and TRBJ2-7, with a weak D call TRBD1 (6 bases). Trimming stripped 5 bases from V and 2 bases from J, with 16 bases between. This CDR3 is 15 amino acids long. Per germline, CDR1 SGHVS and CDR2 FNYEAQ. The CDR3 sequence: CASSLDRDTAYEQYF. As DNA, the CDR3 is TGTGCCAGCAGCCTCGACCGGGACACAGCCTACGAGCAGTACTTC. The full variable domain, completed using reference TRBV7-6 and TRBJ2-7, is GAGVSQSPRYKVTKRGQDVALRCDPISGHVSLYWYRQALGQGPEFLTYFNYEAQQDKSGLPNDRFSAERPEGSISTLTIQRTEQRDSAMYRCASSLDRDTAYEQYFGPGTRLTVT.

This clonotype was seen a few times. The chain uses TRBV6-2 or TRBV6-3 and TRBJ2-5; 10 positions agree with TRBD2. In germline, CDR1 is MNHEY, CDR2 SVGEGT. CDR3 size: 15 residues. Trimming at V came to 6 bases and at J to 5 bases, leaving 9 bases not matched to a gene. The CDR3 region has the DNA TGTGCCAGCAGCACAACCGGGACTAGCGTTGAGACCCAGTACTTC. This translates into CASSTTGTSVETQYF.

The rearrangement joins TRBV3-1 to TRBJ1-1; 9 bases are shared with TRBD1. V gave up 0 bases and J gave up 4 bases; unmatched junction bases: 0. The germline CDR1 and CDR2 sequences are LGHDT and YNNKEL (reference sequence). The CDR3 runs to 14 residues. This CDR3 is CASSQEGQGTEAFF. The CDR3 DNA reads TGTGCCAGCAGCCAAGAGGGACAGGGCACTGAAGCTTTCTTT.

This clonotype appeared a few times. The V gene is TRBV12-3 or TRBV12-4, the J gene TRBJ2-3; 7 bases fit TRBD2. The CDR3 consists of 13 residues. The V gene end was trimmed by 5 bases and the J gene end by 11 bases; junction bases not matched to a gene: 10. The DNA for the CDR3 is TGTGCCAGCAGTCACGGGACTACCTTCGAGCAGTATTTT. This codes for CASSHGTTFEQYF.

In DNA, the CDR3 is TGTGCCAGCAGTGAAGAAAGATGGACAGGGCAAGCAGATACGCAGTATTTT. Its translation is CASSEERWTGQADTQYF. The chain recombines TRBV6-1 with TRBJ2-3; the match to TRBD1 covers 8 bases. Germline loops: CDR1 MNHNS, CDR2 SASEGT. V was clipped by 1 base and J by 4 bases; unmatched bases: 10. The CDR3 spans 17 residues.

V gene TRBV20-1 combines with J gene TRBJ1-6; D is unclear. The V end lost 2 bases, the J end lost 9 bases, and 14 bases lay between the germline ends. This CDR3 has 14 amino acids. Germline V lookup: CDR1 DFQATT, CDR2 SNEGSKA (reference sequence). The CDR3 DNA follows: TGCAGTGCTAGAAAGGACCCCTTAGCTTCACCCCTCCACTTT. Translation: CSARKDPLASPLHF.

This clonotype was recorded at least ten times. V gene TRBV9 combines with J gene TRBJ2-7; TRBD1 agrees at 7 bases. CDR1 and CDR2 from the germline V gene are SGDLS and YYNGEE. Trimming cost V 4 bases and J 2 bases; bases outside gene matches: 9. The CDR3 loop spans 15 amino acids. For the CDR3, the DNA is TGTGCCAGCAGCCAATCCCCGGGACAGACCTACGAGCAGTACTTC. It specifies CASSQSPGQTYEQYF. Using reference TRBV9 and TRBJ2-7 for the parts outside the CDR3, the full variable domain is DSGVTQTPKHLITATGQRVTLRCSPRSGDLSVYWYQQSLDQGLQFLIQYYNGEERAKGNILERFSAQQFPDLHSELNLSSLELGDSALYFCASSQSPGQTYEQYFGPGTRLTVT.

The rearrangement links TRBV12-5 to TRBJ2-6; D remains ambiguous. V was pared by 3 bases and J by 0 bases, with 9 bases between. The CDR3 has 16 residues. The germline V gene has CDR1 LGHNT and CDR2 FRNRAP. CDR3 coding DNA: TGTGCTAGTGGTTTCGAGGTAGTCTCTGGGGCCAACGTCCTGACTTTC. It is translated as CASGFEVVSGANVLTF.

The genes are TRBV9 and TRBJ1-3; D remains ambiguous. The CDR3 extends over 13 amino acids. V lost 5 bases and J 4 bases, leaving 10 bases between the germline ends. Germline assignment: CDR1 SGDLS and CDR2 YYNGEE. The CDR3: CASSSVVGNTIYF. The CDR3 DNA reads TGTGCCAGCAGTTCGGTCGTCGGAAACACCATATATTTT.